Following are 23 T cell receptor beta chains from one sample sequenced in a study of shared clonotypes between healthy human individuals. TCRdb keeps only in-frame clones here, not all; method: immunoSEQ multiplex PCR. This table has roughly 2,000,000 clones, around 93% appearing once. Naive CD8 isolation took CD45RO-negative cells positively selected for CCR7 and excluded terminally differentiated effector memory CD45RA+ cells. The sequenced material came from naive CD8+ T cells from PBMCs. Every receptor here comes from a man between 18 and 29 years old in good health. Some clones in this sample may be carry-over from other donors' samples.

The chain recombines TRBV7-8 with TRBJ2-7; the match to TRBD2 covers 9 bases. The V gene end was trimmed by 0 bases and the J gene end by 3 bases; junction bases not matched to a gene: 6. In germline, CDR1 is SGHVS, CDR2 FQNEAQ. The CDR3 runs to 16 residues. CDR3 DNA sequence: TGTGCCAGCAGCTTAGCTCGTGGCGGGAGGGGCTACGAGCAGTACTTC. Its translation is CASSLARGGRGYEQYF.

The chain employs TRBV10-3 and TRBJ2-7; TRBD2 agrees at 8 bases. CDR1 and CDR2 (germline): ENHRY, SYGVKD. The CDR3 runs to 14 residues. The V gene end was trimmed by 3 bases and the J gene end by 4 bases; junction bases not matched to a gene: 5. CDR3 amino acids: CAISDSGGPYEQYF. Written as DNA, the CDR3 is TGTGCCATCAGTGATTCGGGAGGGCCATACGAGCAGTACTTC.

In the case of this clone: The germline gene is not matched at one end of the junction; a read error may be the cause. The CDR3, as DNA: TGTGCCAGCAGGGACTACGATGAGCAGTTCTTC. Translating gives CASRDYDEQFF. V and J are TRBV28 and TRBJ2-1; D may be TRBD2 (6 bases). Germline V gene data show CDR1 as MDHEN and CDR2 as SYDVKM. The CDR3 length is 11 residues.

The CDR3 region is CASSGGKESGPEAFF. The CDR3 DNA follows: TGTGCCAGCAGCGGAGGGAAAGAGTCAGGTCCTGAAGCTTTCTTT. This chain links TRBV9 with TRBJ1-1; D remains unclear. Trimming cost V 3 bases and J 6 bases, with 18 bases left between them. This CDR3 region has 15 residues. Per the germline V gene, CDR1 is SGDLS and CDR2 is YYNGEE.

The V and J genes are TRBV27 and TRBJ2-1; the match to TRBD2 covers 11 bases. CDR1 and CDR2 from the germline V gene are MNHEY and SMNVEV (reference sequence). CDR3 size: 16 residues. Losses at the gene ends were 6 bases for V and 0 bases for J; bases not matched to a gene: 4. The CDR3 DNA is TGTGCCAGCAGAGAAGGGACTAGCGGCTCCTACAATGAGCAGTTCTTC. Translated, it gives CASREGTSGSYNEQFF.

The chain recombines TRBV2 with TRBJ2-3; possible D gene TRBD2, 5 bases. This CDR3 is 14 amino acids long. Trimming shortened V by 7 bases and J by 3 bases, and 14 bases separated the two germline ends. Looked up from germline, CDR1 is SNHLY and CDR2 is FYNNEI. This CDR3 reads CASISGDKTDTQYF. In DNA form, the CDR3 reads TGTGCCAGCATAAGCGGAGACAAGACAGATACGCAGTATTTT.

The chain employs TRBV9 and TRBJ2-6; D might be TRBD1 or TRBD2, each matching 5 bases. V lost 0 bases and J lost 0, with 16 bases in between. Germline CDR1 reads SGDLS; CDR2 reads YYNGEE. The CDR3 covers 19 residues. The chain's CDR3 is CASSVARGPLFSGANVLTF. DNA of the CDR3: TGTGCCAGCAGCGTAGCGAGGGGCCCACTTTTCTCTGGGGCCAACGTCCTGACTTTC. The whole variable domain, filled in from reference TRBV9 and TRBJ2-6, reads DSGVTQTPKHLITATGQRVTLRCSPRSGDLSVYWYQQSLDQGLQFLIQYYNGEERAKGNILERFSAQQFPDLHSELNLSSLELGDSALYFCASSVARGPLFSGANVLTFGAGSRLTVL.

The V call is TRBV28, the J call TRBJ1-5; 7 bases are a match to TRBD1. Germline CDR1 is MDHEN and CDR2 is SYDVKM. The CDR3 has 14 amino acids. Trimming at V came to 6 bases and at J to 3 bases, leaving 5 bases not matched to a gene. The CDR3 bases are TGTGCCAGCAGCACTACAGGGGTCAATCAGCCCCAGCATTTT. This gives the protein CASSTTGVNQPQHF.

The CDR3 spells CASSSLPLGQIYEQYF. CDR3 bases: TGTGCCAGCAGTTCCCTGCCACTCGGACAGATATACGAGCAGTACTTC. This chain connects TRBV6-6 to TRBJ2-7, with TRBD1 as a possible D gene (6 bases). V lost 4 bases and J lost 4, with 20 bases in between. Germline V CDR1 and CDR2: MNHNY, SVGAGI (reference sequence). There are 16 residues in the CDR3.

The CDR3 protein is CARSFYQHIEAFF. The CDR3 bases are TGTGCCAGAAGCTTTTACCAACACATTGAAGCTTTCTTT. The chain combines TRBV5-3 with TRBJ1-1; no clear D gene. TRBV5-3 is an open reading frame whose function is uncertain. V lost 2 bases, J lost 7 bases, and 12 bases lay in between. CDR3 length: 13 residues.

Concerning this clone: The same CDR3 also results from other DNA sequences found in this sample. V and J are TRBV4-1 and TRBJ2-7, with D possibly being TRBD2 (5 bases). The CDR3 loop spans 14 amino acids. The V gene's germline CDR1 is MGHRA and CDR2 YSYEKL. V was shortened by 3 bases and J by 2 bases, with 11 bases between the two germline ends. The CDR3 nucleotides are TGCGCCAGCAGCCAGGACCAACTAGCCTACGAGCAGTACTTC. It is translated as CASSQDQLAYEQYF.

This rearrangement joins TRBV7-8 to TRBJ2-1, with D hard to call. V lost 8 bases and J lost 5, with 16 bases in between. Per germline, CDR1 SGHVS and CDR2 FQNEAQ. The CDR3 covers 14 residues. The DNA for the CDR3 is TGTGCCAGCGGCGACCTGGGGTCACACAATGAGCAGTTCTTC. Its translation is CASGDLGSHNEQFF.

The chain uses TRBV28 and TRBJ2-3, with D uncertain. The CDR3 sequence is 12 residues long. The V end lost 8 bases, the J end lost 1 base, and 7 bases lay between the germline ends. Germline assignment: CDR1 MDHEN and CDR2 SYDVKM. CDR3: CASSDGTDTQYF. DNA of the CDR3: TGTGCCAGCTCTGACGGCACAGATACGCAGTATTTT.

The V and J genes are TRBV29-1 and TRBJ2-5, with TRBD1 as a possible D gene (6 bases). The CDR3 contains 13 residues. Between the trimmed V and J ends, which lost 6 bases and 4 bases, there was a span of 15 bases. Germline V lookup: CDR1 SQVTM, CDR2 ANQGSEA. CDR3 region: CSVFTRDTETQYF. As DNA, the CDR3 is TGCAGCGTCTTCACCCGGGACACAGAGACCCAGTACTTC.

About this clone: The sample has other DNA sequences that encode this CDR3 too. The chain combines TRBV6-6 with TRBJ2-7; D not resolved. Between the trimmed V and J ends, which lost 0 bases and 2 bases, there was a span of 11 bases. This CDR3 region has 15 residues. Per the germline V gene, CDR1 is MNHNY and CDR2 is SVGAGI (reference sequence). In nucleotides, the CDR3 is TGTGCCAGCAGTTACTCGATTTCAGGAACCTACGAGCAGTACTTC. This encodes CASSYSISGTYEQYF.

The chain recombines TRBV4-3 with TRBJ2-5; D not resolved. The CDR3 is made up of 15 amino acids. Trimming took 0 bases from V and 2 from J, leaving 10 bases between them. Per germline, CDR1 LGHNA and CDR2 YSLEER. The CDR3 reads CASSQDLSAQETQYF. The CDR3 DNA is TGCGCCAGCAGCCAAGATCTTTCAGCACAAGAGACCCAGTACTTC.

This clone has only one observation. V is TRBV27 and J is TRBJ2-7; D is possibly TRBD1 (6 bases). The CDR3 is made up of 15 amino acids. Trimming took 2 bases from V and 4 from J, leaving 15 bases between them. Germline V gene lookup returns CDR1 MNHEY and CDR2 SMNVEV (reference sequence). CDR3 bases: TGTGCCAGCAGTTTAGAAGGGACACAACTATACGAGCAGTACTTC. Translation: CASSLEGTQLYEQYF.

This clone was seen only once. The chain recombines TRBV25-1 with TRBJ2-2; 7 positions agree with TRBD1. Trimming removed 4 bases from V and 5 bases from J; junction bases left unmatched: 7. CDR3 length: 15 residues. The germline V gene has CDR1 MGHDK and CDR2 SYGVNS. The DNA of the CDR3 is TGTGCCAGCAGTGCTGACAGGGAAGTTACCGGGGAGCTGTTTTTT. Protein sequence: CASSADREVTGELFF.

The chain is built from TRBV7-9 and TRBJ2-5; TRBD2 aligns across 13 bases. The end of the DNA fits TRBJ2-7 better, so the J call may be wrong. The germline V gene encodes CDR1 SEHNR and CDR2 FQNEAQ (reference sequence). This CDR3 has 16 residues. This CDR3 is CASSNGLAGEYYEQYF. DNA of the CDR3: TGTGCCAGCAGCAACGGACTAGCGGGAGAATACTACGAGCAGTACTTC.

The chain couples TRBV27 to TRBJ2-7; 8 nucleotides match TRBD2. J lost 5 bases, V lost 7 bases, and 7 bases had no gene match. Per the germline V gene, CDR1 is MNHEY and CDR2 is SMNVEV (reference sequence). The CDR3 covers 13 residues. CDR3 amino acids: CASTGTRSDEQYF. The DNA for the CDR3 is TGTGCCAGCACCGGGACTAGATCTGACGAGCAGTACTTC.

The genes are TRBV28 and TRBJ2-3; D is unclear. CDR1 is MDHEN, CDR2 SYDVKM, per germline. V was trimmed by 2 bases and J by 1 base, leaving 13 bases between them. CDR3 size: 16 residues. The CDR3: CASSLVETDRTDTQYF. Here the CDR3 DNA reads TGTGCCAGCAGTTTAGTGGAGACCGATCGCACAGATACGCAGTATTTT.

The chain is built from TRBV29-1 and TRBJ1-2; 7 nucleotides align to TRBD1. CDR3 length equals 12 residues. The trim removed 4 bases at V and 7 bases at J, leaving 6 bases unmatched. Germline assignment: CDR1 SQVTM and CDR2 ANQGSEA. CDR3 sequence: CSVVHRGSGYTF. CDR3 in DNA: TGCAGCGTTGTCCACAGGGGCTCTGGCTACACCTTC.

The V call is TRBV6-1, the J call TRBJ2-7; D unresolved. This CDR3 is 15 amino acids long. With 3 bases removed from V and 4 bases from J, the gap between germline ends came to 16 bases. Germline V CDR1 and CDR2: MNHNS, SASEGT. In nucleotides, the CDR3 is TGTGCCAGCAGTGAGCTCCGGCAGGAAGGGTACGAGCAGTACTTC. Its protein is CASSELRQEGYEQYF.